This record looks at one T cell receptor (beta chain) sequence and its context. PCR amplification relied on 60 Vbeta primers (plus 13 Jbeta primers). Some clones are missing from TCRdb's copy, which holds only in-frame ones; the method was immunoSEQ multiplex PCR. The sample shows approximately 180,000 clones, and almost 6.5% sits with its ten largest clones. These data originate in a study of cytomegalovirus exposure and HLA in healthy donors. Germline assignment: CDR1 SSHAT and CDR2 FNYEAQ (reference sequence). The CDR3 contains 17 residues. The V gene end was trimmed by 4 bases and the J gene end by 2 bases; junction bases not matched to a gene: 3.

The TCR originated in a man under 40 in good health and CMV-seronegative. The chain recombines TRBV7-7 with TRBJ2-6; 12 bases line up with TRBD1. Sequenced sample: PBMCs. CDR3 amino acids: CASSSGTGGAGANVLTF. The CDR3 DNA sequence: TGTGCCAGCAGCTCCGGGACAGGGGGCGCTGGGGCCAACGTCCTGACTTTC.